These T cell receptor beta chains were read from a single sample in a study of blood T cell repertoires in COVID-19. Data came from immunoSEQ multiplex PCR; TCRdb stores just in-frame clones and leaves some out. Of some 300,000 clones in the sample, roughly 86% were seen once. Sequenced: PBMCs or T cells enriched from blood (not recorded which). These receptors originate from a woman in her forties or fifties who had been exposed to COVID-19. The CDR3 runs from the conserved cysteine through the conserved F or W. The D gene is left open where the match is weak. Some rows have no size entry. The others give once, few or many, or a class for an expanded clone.

j_gene,abundance,d_gene,v_gene,CDR3aa,CDR3nt
TRBJ1-2,.,.,TRBV7-9,CASSSSGSGSGYTF,TGTGCCAGCAGCTCATCCGGGAGCGGGTCAGGCTACACCTTC
TRBJ1-1,.,TRBD1,TRBV28,CASSSPDRAWTEAFF,TGTGCCAGCAGTTCCCCGGACAGGGCATGGACTGAAGCTTTCTTT
TRBJ1-2,once,.,TRBV15,CATSMDSFYGYTF,TGTGCCACCAGCATGGACAGCTTCTATGGCTACACCTTC
TRBJ2-7,once,TRBD1,TRBV25-1,CASSQTGTIYEQYF,TGTGCCAGCAGTCAGACAGGGACCATCTACGAGCAGTACTTC
TRBJ1-6,once,.,TRBV3-1/TRBV3-2,CASSQDIRGSPLHF,TGTGCCAGCAGCCAAGATATCAGGGGTTCACCCCTCCACTTT
TRBJ2-7,.,TRBD1,TRBV5-1,CASSLISLGQSYEQYF,TGCGCCAGCAGCTTGATCTCCTTGGGACAGAGCTACGAGCAGTACTTC
TRBJ2-7,once,TRBD2,TRBV27,CASRPRGAYEQYF,TGTGCCAGCAGGCCCCGGGGGGCCTACGAGCAGTACTTC
TRBJ2-7,.,.,TRBV27,CASSLALNYEQYF,TGTGCCAGCAGTTTGGCATTGAACTACGAGCAGTACTTC
TRBJ1-5,.,.,TRBV27,CASSFRGNADQPQHF,TGTGCCAGCAGTTTTCGGGGGAACGCTGATCAGCCCCAGCATTTT
TRBJ1-2,.,.,TRBV4-1,CASSHLPLGFGYGYTF,TGCGCCAGCAGCCACCTCCCGCTCGGGTTTGGCTATGGCTACACCTTC
TRBJ1-2,.,.,TRBV28,CASSSLDIFAGYTF,TGTGCCAGCAGTTCGTTGGACATATTTGCCGGCTACACCTTC
TRBJ1-1,.,.,TRBV27,CASSLLGPGSLGLNTEAFF,TGTGCCAGCAGTTTACTGGGTCCAGGGTCCTTGGGCCTGAACACTGAAGCTTTCTTT
TRBJ1-2,once,TRBD1,TRBV5-4,CASSLPAGTGGGYTF,TGTGCCAGCAGCTTGCCGGCGGGGACAGGGGGTGGCTACACCTTC
TRBJ2-1,.,.,TRBV9,CASSFGIGSGNEQFF,TGTGCCAGCAGCTTCGGGATCGGCAGTGGGAATGAGCAGTTCTTC
TRBJ2-7,once,.,TRBV5-1,CASSLASGLASYEQYF,TGCGCCAGCAGCTTGGCCTCCGGACTGGCTTCCTACGAGCAGTACTTC
TRBJ1-3,.,.,TRBV10-3,CAISEGFRGGTGNTIYF,TGTGCCATCAGTGAGGGTTTTAGAGGAGGGACTGGAAACACCATATATTTT
TRBJ1-2,few,TRBD1,TRBV15,CATSSDRGRGGYTF,TGTGCCACCAGCAGTGACAGGGGGCGTGGGGGCTACACCTTC
TRBJ2-2,.,TRBD1,TRBV5-5,CASSVGQGLTNTGELFF,TGTGCCAGCAGCGTAGGACAGGGGTTAACGAACACCGGGGAGCTGTTTTTT
TRBJ2-5,.,.,TRBV4-1,CASSPSGRTDMQETQYF,TGCGCCAGCAGCCCATCGGGGCGGACAGACATGCAAGAGACCCAGTACTTC
TRBJ2-7,few,TRBD2,TRBV7-2,CASKASGGDFYEQYF,TGTGCCAGCAAGGCTAGCGGGGGGGATTTCTACGAGCAGTACTTC
TRBJ1-5,.,.,TRBV15,CATSRTSNSNQPQHF,TGTGCCACCAGCCGGACAAGCAATAGCAATCAGCCCCAGCATTTT
TRBJ1-6,once,TRBD1,TRBV28,CASSLRDRMNSPLHF,TGTGCCAGCAGTTTGCGGGACAGGATGAATTCACCCCTCCACTTT
TRBJ2-2,.,.,TRBV5-1,CASSLGDTFTGELFF,TGCGCCAGCAGCTTGGGTGACACTTTTACCGGGGAGCTGTTTTTT
TRBJ1-2,.,TRBD1,TRBV6-4,CASTRGRGHDGYTF,TGTGCCAGCACGCGAGGCAGGGGGCATGACGGCTACACCTTC
TRBJ1-2,.,.,TRBV10-1,CARTMTGGGYTF,TGCGCCAGAACGATGACAGGCGGAGGCTACACCTTC
TRBJ2-1,.,.,TRBV5-5,CASSLTSLDEQFF,TGTGCCAGCAGTTTAACTAGTCTGGATGAGCAGTTCTTC
TRBJ1-2,.,.,TRBV5-4,CASSFYMFDYGYTF,TGTGCCAGCAGCTTTTACATGTTCGACTATGGCTACACCTTC
TRBJ1-6,.,.,TRBV27,CASSPGGYGSSPLHF,TGTGCCAGCAGTCCCGGGGGGTATGGGAGTTCACCCCTCCACTTT
TRBJ2-2,.,.,TRBV6-1,CASSEALDRYTGELFF,TGTGCCAGCAGTGAAGCGCTGGACAGATACACCGGGGAGCTGTTTTTT
TRBJ2-7,.,.,TRBV3-1/TRBV3-2,CASSQSSGVQEQYF,TGTGCCAGCAGCCAAAGTTCAGGGGTGCAAGAGCAGTACTTC
TRBJ1-5,.,.,TRBV19,CASSQAKFQPQHF,TGTGCCAGTAGCCAGGCCAAATTTCAGCCCCAGCATTTT
TRBJ2-5,once,TRBD2,TRBV6-5,CASRDSGGTQETQYF,TGTGCCAGCAGGGACAGCGGGGGGACCCAAGAGACCCAGTACTTC
TRBJ2-7,.,.,TRBV5-1,CASSFSREYEQYF,TGCGCCAGCAGCTTTTCAAGGGAGTACGAGCAGTACTTC
TRBJ1-1,.,TRBD1,TRBV7-9,CASATDRAYTEAFF,TGTGCCAGCGCCACGGACAGGGCTTACACTGAAGCTTTCTTT
TRBJ1-1,.,.,TRBV6-5,CATKSAGVGTEAFF,TGTGCCACGAAGTCGGCAGGGGTGGGCACTGAAGCTTTCTTT
TRBJ2-1,.,.,TRBV5-1,CASRQDLSSYNEQFF,TGCGCCAGCAGGCAAGACTTGAGCTCCTACAATGAGCAGTTCTTC
TRBJ2-2,.,.,TRBV9,CASSVGGTGELFF,TGTGCCAGCAGCGTGGGGGGTACCGGGGAGCTGTTTTTT